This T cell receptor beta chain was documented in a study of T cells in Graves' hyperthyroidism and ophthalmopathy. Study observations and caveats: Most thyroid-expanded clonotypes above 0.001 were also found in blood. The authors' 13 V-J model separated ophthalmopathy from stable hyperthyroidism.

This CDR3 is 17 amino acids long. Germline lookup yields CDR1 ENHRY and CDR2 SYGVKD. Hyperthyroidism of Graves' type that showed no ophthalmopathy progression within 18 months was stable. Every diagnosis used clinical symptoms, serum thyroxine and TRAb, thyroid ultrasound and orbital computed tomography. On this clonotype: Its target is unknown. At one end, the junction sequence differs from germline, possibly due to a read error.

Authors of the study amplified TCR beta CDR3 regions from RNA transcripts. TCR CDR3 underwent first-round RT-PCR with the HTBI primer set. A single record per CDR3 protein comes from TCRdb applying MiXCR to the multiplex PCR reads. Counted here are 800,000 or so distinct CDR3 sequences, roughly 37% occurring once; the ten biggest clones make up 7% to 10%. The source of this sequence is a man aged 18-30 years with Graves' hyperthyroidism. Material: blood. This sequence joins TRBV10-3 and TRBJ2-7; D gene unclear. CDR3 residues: CASSYSTVIVSSYEQYF. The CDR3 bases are TGTGCCAGCAGTTACTCGACTGTAATAGTAAGCTCCTACGAGCAGTACTTC.